This T cell receptor (beta chain) was identified during a study of T cell changes during pregnancy in multiple sclerosis (dated by TCRdb to the late 2010s). With respect to the entire study: Changes in the T cell repertoire over the course of pregnancy were examined in this study in women with multiple sclerosis.

Library method: the immunoSEQ multiplex PCR assay. What TCRdb holds here is the immuneACCESS table cut down to in-frame rearrangements. Part of the clones is not present; checked against another copy, under half of the missing clones reflect an unresolved V gene, and the others are unexplained. The sample table shows over 65,000 clones, and 85% to 95% are seen once. Around 1.8% of the sample is in the top ten clones. V is cut back by 5 bases and J by 6 bases, with 10 bases in the junction unmatched. Based on the germline V gene (reference sequence), the CDR1 and CDR2 sequences are MNHEY and SMNVEV. Measured from the cysteine to the phenylalanine, the CDR3 is 15 residues long. Only the CDR3 part of the read is kept: 45 bases, read in frame from the first base. This clone has a single count. There is no known antigen for this receptor. The record has no base qualities; no much larger clone is one base away.

The chain employs TRBV27 and TRBJ2-7; 10 bases in the junction line up with TRBD1. This receptor was obtained from a female donor in good health, enrolled as a control in a pregnancy study. Sequences were derived from peripheral blood, sampled in the first trimester of pregnancy. The DNA sequence follows: TGTGCCAGCAGTCTAGTCCGGGACAGGGGTGCCGAGCAGTACTTC. Its protein reads: CASSLVRDRGAEQYF.